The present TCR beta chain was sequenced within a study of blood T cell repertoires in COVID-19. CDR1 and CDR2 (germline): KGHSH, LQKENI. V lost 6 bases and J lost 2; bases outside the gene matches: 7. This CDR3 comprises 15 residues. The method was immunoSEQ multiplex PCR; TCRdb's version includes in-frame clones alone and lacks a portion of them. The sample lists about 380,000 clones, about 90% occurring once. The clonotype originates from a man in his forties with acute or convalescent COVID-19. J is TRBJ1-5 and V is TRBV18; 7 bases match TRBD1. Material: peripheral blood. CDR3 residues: CASSPNTGGNQPQHF. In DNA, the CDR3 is TGTGCCAGCTCCCCCAATACAGGGGGCAATCAGCCCCAGCATTTT.